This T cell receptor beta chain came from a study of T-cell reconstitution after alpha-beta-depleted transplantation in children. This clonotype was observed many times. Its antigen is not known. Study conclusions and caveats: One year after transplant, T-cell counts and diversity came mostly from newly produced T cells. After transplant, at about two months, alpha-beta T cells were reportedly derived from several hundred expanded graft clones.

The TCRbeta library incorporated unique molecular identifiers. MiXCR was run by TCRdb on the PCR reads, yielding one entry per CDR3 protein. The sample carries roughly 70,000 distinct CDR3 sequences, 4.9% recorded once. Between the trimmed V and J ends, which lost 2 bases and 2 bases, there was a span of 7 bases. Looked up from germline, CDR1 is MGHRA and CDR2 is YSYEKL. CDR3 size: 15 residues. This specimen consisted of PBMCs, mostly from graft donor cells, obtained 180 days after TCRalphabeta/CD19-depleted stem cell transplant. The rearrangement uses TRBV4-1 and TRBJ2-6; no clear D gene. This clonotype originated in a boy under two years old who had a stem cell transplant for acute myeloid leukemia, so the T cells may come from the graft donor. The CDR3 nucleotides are TGCGCCAGCAGCCAATCTATCGCTGGGGCCAACGTCCTGACTTTC. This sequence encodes CASSQSIAGANVLTF.